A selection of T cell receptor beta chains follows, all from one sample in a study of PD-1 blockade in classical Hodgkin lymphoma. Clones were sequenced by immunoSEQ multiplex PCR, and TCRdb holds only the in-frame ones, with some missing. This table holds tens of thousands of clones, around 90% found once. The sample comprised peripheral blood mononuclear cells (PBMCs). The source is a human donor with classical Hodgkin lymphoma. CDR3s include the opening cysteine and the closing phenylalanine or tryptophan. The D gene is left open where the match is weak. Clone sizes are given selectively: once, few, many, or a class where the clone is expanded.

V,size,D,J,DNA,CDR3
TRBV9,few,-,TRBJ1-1,TGTGCCAGCAGCGCCAGCACTCGCCTAACGGGGAACACTGAAGCTTTCTTT,CASSASTRLTGNTEAFF
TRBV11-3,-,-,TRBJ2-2,TGTGCCAGCAGTCCAGCCACCGGGGAGCTGTTTTTT,CASSPATGELFF
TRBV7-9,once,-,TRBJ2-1,TGTGCCAGCAGCTTATTGGGAGACGGTACTTTCCGTAACAATGAGCAGTTCTTC,CASSLLGDGTFRNNEQFF
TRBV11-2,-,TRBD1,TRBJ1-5,TGTGCCAGCAGCTTAGAGGGACAGGGGCCCCAGCCCCAGCATTTT,CASSLEGQGPQPQHF
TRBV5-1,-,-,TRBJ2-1,TGCGCCAGCAGGGACAACTACAATGAGCAGTTCTTC,CASRDNYNEQFF
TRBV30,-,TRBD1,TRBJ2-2,TGTGCCTGGAGTAGACAGGGGGTAGGCACCGGGGAGCTGTTTTTT,CAWSRQGVGTGELFF
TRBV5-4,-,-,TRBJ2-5,TGTGCCAGCAGCTTGGGGACCCCAGGGACCCAGTACTTC,CASSLGTPGTQYF
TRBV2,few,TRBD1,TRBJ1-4,TGTGCCAGCAGTCCCGGACAGGGAGGCTATGAAAAACTGTTTTTT,CASSPGQGGYEKLFF
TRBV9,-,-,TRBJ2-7,TGTGCCAGCAGCGTAGAGCATTCCTACGAGCAGTACTTC,CASSVEHSYEQYF
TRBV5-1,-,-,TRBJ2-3,TGCGCCAGCAGCTTGCAGCGGAGCACAGATACGCAGTATTTT,CASSLQRSTDTQYF
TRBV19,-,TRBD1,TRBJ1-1,TGTGCCAGTAGTATCCATCCGGGACAGCTCAAACCGAACACTGAAGCTTTCTTT,CASSIHPGQLKPNTEAFF
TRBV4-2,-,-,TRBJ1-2,TGTGCCAGCAGCCATGGACAGAACTATGGCTACACCTTC,CASSHGQNYGYTF
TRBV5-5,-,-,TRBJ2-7,TGTGCCAGCAGCTTGGCCTCGGGGCTTTACGAGCAGTACTTC,CASSLASGLYEQYF
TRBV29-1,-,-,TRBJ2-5,TGCAGCGTTGAGGAGTCCTACGAGACCCAGTACTTC,CSVEESYETQYF
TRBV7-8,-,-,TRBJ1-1,TGTGCCAGCAGCCCCCCCCAGGGCAGCACTGAAGCTTTCTTT,CASSPPQGSTEAFF
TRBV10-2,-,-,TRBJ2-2,TGCGCCAGCATTCGGACAGCGAACACCGGGGAGCTGTTTTTT,CASIRTANTGELFF
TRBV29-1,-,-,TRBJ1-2,TGCAGCGTTCCTGGCTATGGCTACACCTTC,CSVPGYGYTF
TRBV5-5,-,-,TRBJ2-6,TGTGCCAGCAGTCTTCGATACTCTGGGGCCAACGTCCTGACTTTC,CASSLRYSGANVLTF
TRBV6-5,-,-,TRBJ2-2,TGTGCCAGCAGTTCGTACACCGGGGAGCTGTTTTTT,CASSSYTGELFF
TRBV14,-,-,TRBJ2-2,TGTGCCAGCAGCGCCAACGAGTTCCCCGGGGAGCTGTTTTTT,CASSANEFPGELFF
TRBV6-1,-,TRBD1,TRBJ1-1,TGTGCCAGCACCAGACAGGGGAACACTGAAGCTTTCTTT,CASTRQGNTEAFF
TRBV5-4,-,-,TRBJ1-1,TGTGCCAGCAGCTCCGGGAACACTGAAGCTTTCTTT,CASSSGNTEAFF
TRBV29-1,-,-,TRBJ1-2,TGCAGCGTTGAATACCGGTTGGGGGGCTACACCTTC,CSVEYRLGGYTF
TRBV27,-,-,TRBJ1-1,TGTGCCAGCAGTTTACAGAGTTTGGGGAACACTGAAGCTTTCTTT,CASSLQSLGNTEAFF
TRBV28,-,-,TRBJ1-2,TGTGCCAGCAGTTTTAAGTTGGCAGACGGCTACACCTTC,CASSFKLADGYTF
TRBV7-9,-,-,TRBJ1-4,TGTGCCAGCAGCAAACGCATGGGTGACCCTAAAGAAAAACTGTTTTTT,CASSKRMGDPKEKLFF
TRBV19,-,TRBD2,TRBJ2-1,TGTGCCAGTAGTATGGTTAGCGGGAGGGCCTACAATGAGCAGTTCTTC,CASSMVSGRAYNEQFF
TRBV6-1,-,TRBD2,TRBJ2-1,TGTGCCAGCACGCAGGGACTAGCGGTTTGGGATGAGCAGTTCTTC,CASTQGLAVWDEQFF
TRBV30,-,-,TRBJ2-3,TGTGCCTGGACCCGAGGGGTGGGAGACCAAGATACGCAGTATTTT,CAWTRGVGDQDTQYF
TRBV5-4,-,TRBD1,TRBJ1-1,TGTGCCAGCAGCTTTTCCGGGACAGGGAACACTGAAGCTTTCTTT,CASSFSGTGNTEAFF
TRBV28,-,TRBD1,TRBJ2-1,TGTGCCAGCAACGGACAGGGGGCTCATGAGCAGTTCTTC,CASNGQGAHEQFF
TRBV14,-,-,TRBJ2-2,TGTGCCAGCAGCCAAGTTCAAGGCTCGAACACCGGGGAGCTGTTTTTT,CASSQVQGSNTGELFF
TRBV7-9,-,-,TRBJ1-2,TGTGCCAGCAGCTTAGCGCGTCAGGAGGGCTACACCTTC,CASSLARQEGYTF
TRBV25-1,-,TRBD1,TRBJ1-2,TGTGCCAGCTCTCGAGACAGGGGGCTCTATGGCTACACCTTC,CASSRDRGLYGYTF
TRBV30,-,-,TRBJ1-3,TGTGCCTGGAGTGTGTGGCAAAACCTAGGAAACACCATATATTTT,CAWSVWQNLGNTIYF
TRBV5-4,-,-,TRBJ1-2,TGTGCCAGCAGACCGACAGGCCACTATGGCTACACCTTC,CASRPTGHYGYTF
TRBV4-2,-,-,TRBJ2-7,TGTGCCAGCAGCCACCGGAGGGGTGACGAGCAGTACTTC,CASSHRRGDEQYF
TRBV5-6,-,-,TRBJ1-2,TGTGCCAGCAGCTCCATGGGGTATGGCTACACCTTC,CASSSMGYGYTF
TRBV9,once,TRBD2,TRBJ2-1,TGTGCCAGCAGCGCTAGCGGGAGGATCAATGAGCAGTTCTTC,CASSASGRINEQFF
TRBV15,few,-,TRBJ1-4,TGTGCCACCAGCGTGTGGGGGGCTAATGAAAAACTGTTTTTT,CATSVWGANEKLFF
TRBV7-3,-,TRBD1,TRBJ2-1,TGTGCCAGCAGCTTACAGGGGGCCGATGAGCAGTTCTTC,CASSLQGADEQFF
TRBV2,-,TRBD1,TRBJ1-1,TGTGCCAGCACCACGGGGACAGGGGGGGCGCGGAGCACTGAAGCTTTCTTT,CASTTGTGGARSTEAFF
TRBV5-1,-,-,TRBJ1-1,TGCGCCAGCAGCTTGGGCATACAGGGGAACACTGAAGCTTTCTTT,CASSLGIQGNTEAFF
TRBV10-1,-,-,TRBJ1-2,TGCGCCAGCAGTTCCGGGACCAACTATGGCTACACCTTC,CASSSGTNYGYTF
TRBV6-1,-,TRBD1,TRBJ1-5,TGTGCCAGCAGTGAATTAGGACAGGGCGCTGCGTATAGCAATCAGCCCCAGCATTTT,CASSELGQGAAYSNQPQHF
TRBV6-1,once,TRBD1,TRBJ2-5,TGTGCCAGCAGGGGACAGGGGGATGAGACCCAGTACTTC,CASRGQGDETQYF
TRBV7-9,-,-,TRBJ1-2,TGTGCCAGTGAGGGGATGTTGGGCTATGGCTACACCTTC,CASEGMLGYGYTF
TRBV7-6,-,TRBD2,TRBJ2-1,TGTGCCAGCAGCTTAGTAGGAGCGGGGGGCCTATACAATGAGCAGTTCTTC,CASSLVGAGGLYNEQFF
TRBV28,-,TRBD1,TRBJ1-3,TGTGCCAGTTGGGACAGACAAAACACCATATATTTT,CASWDRQNTIYF
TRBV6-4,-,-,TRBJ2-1,TGTGCCAGCAGTGACGGATTAGCGAGCTACAATGAGCAGTTCTTC,CASSDGLASYNEQFF
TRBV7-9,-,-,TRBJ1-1,TGTGCCAGCAGGATACCTGGGGGCACTGAAGCTTTCTTT,CASRIPGGTEAFF
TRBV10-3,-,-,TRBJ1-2,TGTGCCATCAGTGAGCCTCTCCCGGGGGTTGGCTACACCTTC,CAISEPLPGVGYTF
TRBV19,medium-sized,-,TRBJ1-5,TGTGCCAGTAGAGGACAAATTGGGAATCAGCCCCAGCATTTT,CASRGQIGNQPQHF
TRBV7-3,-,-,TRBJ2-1,TGTGCCAGCAGCGACTCACGGAACAATGAGCAGTTCTTC,CASSDSRNNEQFF
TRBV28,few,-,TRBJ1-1,TGTGCCAGCCGGACGGACGGGAACACTGAAGCTTTCTTT,CASRTDGNTEAFF
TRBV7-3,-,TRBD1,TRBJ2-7,TGTGCCAGCAGTCCTAAAGGGACAGGGCCCTACGAGCAGTACTTC,CASSPKGTGPYEQYF
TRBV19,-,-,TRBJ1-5,TGTGCCAGTAGTATAGGGGCGTATGGGGCTCAGCCCCAGCATTTT,CASSIGAYGAQPQHF
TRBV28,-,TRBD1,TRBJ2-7,TGTGCCAGCAGGCCCCAGACAGGGGGCGACGACGAGCAGTACTTC,CASRPQTGGDDEQYF
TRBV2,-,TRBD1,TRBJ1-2,TGTGCCAGCACTTTCGAAGGGAGGGACAGCCACCCCAACTATGGCTACACCTTC,CASTFEGRDSHPNYGYTF